One and the same sample provided the 6 T cell receptor beta chains below, sequenced in a study of blood T cell repertoires in COVID-19. Clones were sequenced by immunoSEQ multiplex PCR, and TCRdb holds only the in-frame ones, with some missing. The sample shows around 300,000 clones, around 90% of them seen only once. Sequenced material: PBMCs or T cells enriched from blood (not recorded which). Receptors originate from a man aged 30 to 45 who had recovered from COVID-19.

V gene TRBV15 combines with J gene TRBJ2-5; a weak D match, TRBD2 (7 bases). Germline V lookup: CDR1 LNHNV, CDR2 YYDKDF (reference sequence). This CDR3 contains 14 residues. The ends were cut back, 0 bases at V and 8 bases at J, with 13 bases in the middle. The DNA for the CDR3 is TGTGCCACCAGCAGAGAGGGGGGGGCAAGTACCCAGTACTTC. Protein sequence: CATSREGGASTQYF. The entire variable domain, with the rest obtained from reference TRBV15 and TRBJ2-5, is as follows: DAMVIQNPRYQVTQFGKPVTLSCSQTLNHNVMYWYQQKSSQAPKLLFHYYDKDFNNEADTPDNFQSRRPNTSFCFLDIRSPGLGDTAMYLCATSREGGASTQYFGPGTRLLVL.

The J gene is TRBJ2-1, the V gene TRBV6-4; TRBD1 agrees at 8 bases. With 3 bases clipped from V and 4 bases from J, the junction kept 2 bases outside the gene matches. The CDR3 spans 14 residues. CDR1 MRHNA and CDR2 SNTAGT come from the germline V gene. This chain's CDR3 is CASSETGGYNEQFF. Written as DNA, the CDR3 is TGTGCCAGCAGTGAAACAGGGGGTTACAATGAGCAGTTCTTC.

V is TRBV5-6 and J is TRBJ1-4, with 8 bases lining up with TRBD1. Germline values: CDR1 SGHDT, CDR2 YYEEEE. This CDR3 region has 14 residues. The V and J ends lost 2 bases and 8 bases, in that order; junction bases with no gene match: 5. The CDR3 loop is CASSFGQGGEKLFF. The CDR3 bases are TGTGCCAGCAGCTTTGGACAGGGCGGGGAAAAACTGTTTTTT.

The CDR3 region has the DNA TGTGCCAGCAGTTTAATACCTGCGGGGGCACTGGTCTATGGCTACACCTTC. As protein: CASSLIPAGALVYGYTF. The chain couples TRBV27 to TRBJ1-2; tentative D call: TRBD1 (6 bases). This CDR3 is 17 amino acids long. The V end lost 2 bases, the J end lost 4 bases, and 20 bases lay between the germline ends. Germline values: CDR1 MNHEY, CDR2 SMNVEV (reference sequence).

The chain employs TRBV18 and TRBJ2-3; D not resolved. Germline V gene lookup returns CDR1 KGHSH and CDR2 LQKENI. This CDR3 contains 14 residues. V was pared by 0 bases and J by 5 bases, with 9 bases between. The CDR3 region has the DNA TGTGCCAGCTCACCACCGTCACTGCAAGATACGCAGTATTTT. Translated, it gives CASSPPSLQDTQYF. The whole variable domain, remainder taken from reference TRBV18 and TRBJ2-3, is NAGVMQNPRHLVRRRGQEARLRCSPMKGHSHVYWYRQLPEEGLKFMVYLQKENIIDESGMPKERFSAEFPKEGPSILRIQQVVRGDSAAYFCASSPPSLQDTQYFGPGTRLTVL.

This clone was seen just once. The chain joins TRBV27 to TRBJ2-4; maybe TRBD1 (5 bases). Trimming shortened V by 5 bases and J by 2 bases, and 10 bases separated the two germline ends. CDR1 is MNHEY, CDR2 SMNVEV, per germline (reference sequence). This CDR3 comprises 14 residues. In DNA, the CDR3 is TGTGCCAGCAGTCTAAGGGGAACCAAAAACATTCAGTACTTC. Its protein product is CASSLRGTKNIQYF.